The 16 T cell receptor beta chains presented below share a single source sample, sequenced in a study of OX40 agonist ivuxolimab in advanced cancers. Clones were sequenced by immunoSEQ multiplex PCR, and TCRdb holds only the in-frame ones, with some missing. The sample has tens of thousands of clones; roughly 89% are singletons. The source was CD4+ or CD8+ T cells sorted from blood, collected in a trial of the OX40 agonist ivuxolimab. The receptor set was obtained from an adult with an advanced solid tumor such as melanoma, head and neck, liver or kidney cancer.

The V call is TRBV6-4, the J call TRBJ2-4; a weak D match, TRBD2 (6 bases). Deletions cut 4 bases from V and 9 bases from J, with 13 bases between. The CDR3 sequence is 13 residues long. Germline CDR1 is MRHNA and CDR2 is SNTAGT. As DNA, the CDR3 is TGTGCCAGCAGTGGTCGGGACGGGGGCATTCAGTACTTC. Translated: CASSGRDGGIQYF.

The V call is TRBV7-6, the J call TRBJ1-4, with 8 nucleotides matching TRBD1. This CDR3 spans 16 amino acids. Germline V gene lookup returns CDR1 SGHVS and CDR2 FNYEAQ. V shed 4 bases, J shed 2 bases, and the junction held 6 bases outside the gene matches. CDR3: CASSSITGGTNEKLFF. Written as DNA, the CDR3 is TGTGCCAGCAGCTCGATAACAGGGGGGACTAATGAAAAACTGTTTTTT.

The V gene is TRBV19, the J gene TRBJ2-5; 10 bases agree with TRBD1. The CDR3 is 14 amino acids. V shed 4 bases and J 7 bases; nucleotides not matched to a gene: 6. Germline V CDR1 and CDR2: LNHDA, SQIVND (reference sequence). The CDR3 region is CASSTSGQGRTQYF. Here the CDR3 DNA reads TGTGCCAGTAGTACGTCGGGACAGGGGAGGACCCAGTACTTC.

The V gene is TRBV11-2, the J gene TRBJ1-4; D might be TRBD1 (5 bases). V was clipped by 1 base and J by 4 bases, with 22 bases between them. Germline loops: CDR1 SGHAT, CDR2 FQNNGV. The CDR3 extends over 19 amino acids. CDR3: CASSLGPGTRGSGNEKLFF. CDR3 DNA sequence: TGTGCCAGCAGCTTAGGGCCAGGGACCCGAGGTTCTGGTAATGAAAAACTGTTTTTT.

The J gene is TRBJ1-2, the V gene TRBV6-1; 7 nucleotides line up with TRBD1. CDR1 is MNHNS, CDR2 SASEGT, per germline. This CDR3 is 13 amino acids long. The V and J ends lost 10 bases and 4 bases, in that order; junction bases with no gene match: 9. The DNA for the CDR3 is TGTGCCAATAGTAGGGGGCTTGGCTATGGCTACACCTTC. It encodes CANSRGLGYGYTF.

The V gene is TRBV18, the J gene TRBJ1-1, with D perhaps matching TRBD1 (5 bases). V shed 3 bases and J shed 10 bases, with 21 bases lying between them. Germline assignment: CDR1 KGHSH and CDR2 LQKENI. The CDR3 is 15 amino acids. The CDR3 sequence is CASSPTNTGRWGAFF. Written as DNA, the CDR3 is TGTGCCAGCTCACCGACTAACACAGGTCGGTGGGGAGCTTTCTTT.

The genes are TRBV27 and TRBJ2-2, with 7 positions matching TRBD2. Germline trimming cut 2 bases from V and 5 bases from J; bases unmatched to any gene: 11. Germline loops: CDR1 MNHEY, CDR2 SMNVEV (reference sequence). This CDR3 is 17 amino acids long. The CDR3 is CASSLVVGASGTGELFF. The CDR3 nucleotides read TGTGCCAGCAGTTTAGTGGTCGGGGCTAGCGGAACCGGGGAGCTGTTTTTT.

The chain is built from TRBV2 and TRBJ1-2; tentative D call: TRBD1 (6 bases). Germline V lookup: CDR1 SNHLY, CDR2 FYNNEI. This CDR3 is built from 15 residues. Deletions cut 4 bases from V and 3 bases from J, with 15 bases between. The CDR3 DNA is TGTGCCAGCAGTGTAGCAGGGGCGGACCACTATGGCTACACCTTC. Protein sequence: CASSVAGADHYGYTF.

This chain uses TRBV19 with TRBJ1-1, with D perhaps matching TRBD1 (6 bases). The germline V and J ends were trimmed by 11 bases and 0 bases, with 13 bases remaining between them. CDR1 is LNHDA and CDR2 is SQIVND in the germline V gene (reference sequence). CDR3 length: 13 residues. CDR3 coding DNA: TGTGCCTCAGGGGCAGGTATGAACACTGAAGCTTTCTTT. Encoded protein: CASGAGMNTEAFF.

The chain recombines TRBV28 with TRBJ2-7, with TRBD2 matching over 8 bases. CDR3 length: 13 amino acids. J gave up 4 bases and V 9 bases, and 8 bases lay outside the gene matches. Germline V gene data show CDR1 as MDHEN and CDR2 as SYDVKM. Here the CDR3 DNA reads TGTGCCAGTGGGAGCGGGAGTGTTTACGAGCAGTACTTC. This sequence encodes CASGSGSVYEQYF. Full variable domain (outside the CDR3, taken from reference TRBV28 and TRBJ2-7): DVKVTQSSRYLVKRTGEKVFLECVQDMDHENMFWYRQDPGLGLRLIYFSYDVKMKEKGDIPEGYSVSREKKERFSLILESASTNQTSMYLCASGSGSVYEQYFGPGTRLTVT.

This rearrangement joins TRBV14 to TRBJ1-3; 7 positions agree with TRBD1. CDR1 is SGHDN, CDR2 FVKESK, per germline. V was clipped by 4 bases and J by 4 bases; unmatched bases: 10. The CDR3 spans 16 residues. The CDR3 DNA follows: TGTGCCAGCAGCCGGATTACAGGGGATCACGGAAACACCATATATTTT. It encodes CASSRITGDHGNTIYF.

This chain links TRBV7-8 with TRBJ2-3; D is undetermined. CDR1 is SGHVS and CDR2 is FQNEAQ in the germline V gene. Trimming took 0 bases from V and 5 from J, leaving 12 bases between them. CDR3 length equals 15 residues. In nucleotides, the CDR3 is TGTGCCAGCAGCTTAGCCGATAGGGTACTAGATACGCAGTATTTT. Its translation: CASSLADRVLDTQYF.

This chain connects TRBV6-9 to TRBJ2-4; tentative D call: TRBD2 (6 bases). Germline CDR1 reads MNHGY; CDR2 reads SVAAGI. The CDR3 consists of 17 residues. With 3 bases removed from V and 0 bases from J, the gap between germline ends came to 15 bases. CDR3 sequence: CASSYPNGGVAKNIQYF. Written as DNA, the CDR3 is TGTGCCAGCAGTTACCCAAATGGAGGGGTAGCCAAAAACATTCAGTACTTC.

This chain connects TRBV12-5 to TRBJ1-1, with TRBD1 as a possible D gene (5 bases). CDR1 is LGHNT and CDR2 is FRNRAP in the germline V gene. Trimming left V 5 bases short and J 0 bases short, with 13 bases between. The CDR3 covers 15 residues. DNA of the CDR3: TGTGCTAGTGGTACCTCTGGGGGAATGAACACTGAAGCTTTCTTT. Protein: CASGTSGGMNTEAFF.

V is TRBV27 and J is TRBJ2-7; D unclear. Germline CDR1 reads MNHEY; CDR2 reads SMNVEV (reference sequence). CDR3 length: 13 residues. The ends were cut back, 3 bases at V and 6 bases at J, with 12 bases in the middle. The CDR3 loop is CASSFAIWTEQYF. The CDR3 nucleotides are TGTGCCAGCAGTTTTGCGATTTGGACCGAGCAGTACTTC.

This clone was observed a few times. V is TRBV6-5 and J is TRBJ2-7; TRBD2 aligns across 7 bases. CDR3 size: 16 residues. Per germline, CDR1 MNHEY and CDR2 SVGAGI. V shed 0 bases, J shed 0 bases, and the junction held 5 bases outside the gene matches. The CDR3 protein is CASSYSPSGASYEQYF. The CDR3 DNA sequence: TGTGCCAGCAGTTACTCGCCTAGCGGAGCCTCCTACGAGCAGTACTTC.